Following are 32 T cell receptor beta chains from one sample sequenced in a study of cytomegalovirus exposure and HLA in healthy donors. Primers: 60 Vbeta forward and 13 Jbeta reverse. Assay used: immunoSEQ multiplex PCR; TCRdb lists only in-frame clones, some missing. The sample has around 130,000 clones, just under 75% seen once. Material for sequencing was PBMCs. Source of these receptors: a middle-aged man in good health and CMV-seropositive.

This chain links TRBV29-1 with TRBJ1-2; D gene ambiguous. This CDR3 comprises 14 residues. The V and J ends lost 4 bases and 6 bases respectively, with 18 bases between them. CDR1 and CDR2 from the germline V gene are SQVTM and ANQGSEA. This chain's CDR3 is CSVAIDRGNHGYTF. The CDR3 DNA reads as TGCAGCGTTGCAATTGACCGGGGAAACCATGGCTACACCTTC.

V usage is TRBV7-9 and J usage is TRBJ2-3; 10 bases fit TRBD1. The CDR3 contains 16 residues. Trimming took 4 bases from V and 1 from J; bases not matched to a gene: 5. Germline V CDR1 and CDR2: SEHNR, FQNEAQ (reference sequence). This CDR3 reads CASSSTGTGGTDTQYF. CDR3 bases: TGTGCCAGCAGCTCAACCGGGACAGGGGGCACAGATACGCAGTATTTT. Full variable domain (outside the CDR3, taken from reference TRBV7-9 and TRBJ2-3): DTGVSQNPRHKITKRGQNVTFRCDPISEHNRLYWYRQTLGQGPEFLTYFQNEAQLEKSRLLSDRFSAERPKGSFSTLEIQRTEQGDSAMYLCASSSTGTGGTDTQYFGPGTRLTVL.

This sequence joins TRBV28 and TRBJ1-6; weak D call: TRBD1 (6 bases). CDR1 MDHEN and CDR2 SYDVKM come from the germline V gene. The CDR3 extends over 13 amino acids. V lost 6 bases and J lost 10, with 13 bases in between. In DNA form, the CDR3 reads TGTGCCAGCAGACCATACAGGGACTCACCCCTCCACTTT. Translation: CASRPYRDSPLHF.

The chain links TRBV28 to TRBJ2-6; TRBD1 might be the D (5 bases). The germline gives CDR1 MDHEN, CDR2 SYDVKM. The CDR3 is made up of 14 amino acids. V lost 3 bases, J lost 2 bases, and 5 bases lay in between. CDR3 sequence reads: CASSFRAGANVLTF. CDR3 coding DNA: TGTGCCAGCAGTTTCAGGGCTGGGGCCAACGTCCTGACTTTC.

The V call is TRBV9, the J call TRBJ2-3, with 11 bases fitting TRBD2. The CDR3 length is 16 residues. From germline, CDR1 is SGDLS and CDR2 YYNGEE. V dropped 2 bases and J dropped 3; count of bases not matched to a gene: 5. DNA for the CDR3: TGTGCCAGCAGCGTGGGTCCTAGCGGGGGGACAGATACGCAGTATTTT. This encodes CASSVGPSGGTDTQYF.

The table lists this clone with a few counts. The sample contains more than one DNA sequence encoding this CDR3. The V gene is TRBV7-9, the J gene TRBJ1-1; D is possibly TRBD1 (6 bases). V lost 4 bases, J lost 2 bases, and 8 bases lay in between. CDR1 and CDR2 (germline): SEHNR, FQNEAQ (reference sequence). This CDR3 spans 13 amino acids. The CDR3 DNA reads as TGTGCCAGCAGCTCGACAGGAAACACTGAAGCTTTCTTT. It codes for CASSSTGNTEAFF. Together with reference TRBV7-9 and TRBJ1-1, the CDR3 gives the full variable domain: DTGVSQNPRHKITKRGQNVTFRCDPISEHNRLYWYRQTLGQGPEFLTYFQNEAQLEKSRLLSDRFSAERPKGSFSTLEIQRTEQGDSAMYLCASSSTGNTEAFFGQGTRLTVV.

The rearrangement joins TRBV19 to TRBJ1-1; tentatively, D is TRBD1 (5 bases). CDR3 size: 13 residues. V dropped 8 bases and J dropped 5 bases, with 15 bases sitting between them. Germline lookup yields CDR1 LNHDA and CDR2 SQIVND (reference sequence). In DNA, the CDR3 is TGTGCCAGTGGGTGGGGGGGGAAGACTGAAGCTTTCTTT. Protein: CASGWGGKTEAFF.

V usage is TRBV27 and J usage is TRBJ2-7; TRBD1 matches 8 bases. V dropped 2 bases and J dropped 4; count of bases not matched to a gene: 7. In germline, CDR1 is MNHEY, CDR2 SMNVEV (reference sequence). The CDR3 length is 15 residues. CDR3 coding DNA: TGTGCCAGCAGTTTACTATTTGACAGGGGATACGAGCAGTACTTC. Translation gives CASSLLFDRGYEQYF.

This chain links TRBV10-3 with TRBJ2-7, with D possibly being TRBD2 (6 bases). Germline assignment: CDR1 ENHRY and CDR2 SYGVKD. V was shortened by 4 bases and J by 5 bases, with 21 bases between the two germline ends. The CDR3 extends over 16 amino acids. The CDR3 region has the DNA TGTGCCATCAGTGTACCTGCTGGGGGGTATAGGGACGAGCAGTACTTC. Amino acid sequence: CAISVPAGGYRDEQYF.

This clone was seen more than once but under ten times. Other DNA sequences in the same sample also yield this CDR3. The genes are TRBV29-1 and TRBJ2-7, with 9 bases fitting TRBD1. In germline, CDR1 is SQVTM, CDR2 ANQGSEA. The CDR3 length is 13 residues. V gave up 1 base and J gave up 2 bases; unmatched junction bases: 0. CDR3 DNA sequence: TGCAGCGTTGAAGGACAGGGGGCCTACGAGCAGTACTTC. Its protein product is CSVEGQGAYEQYF.

This chain joins TRBV21-1 and TRBJ1-5. TRBV21-1 is a pseudogene. This CDR3 has 18 amino acids. CDR3 sequence: CASSKVPGGQWSNQPQHF. Written as DNA, the CDR3 is TGTGCCAGCAGCAAAGTTCCGGGGGGGCAGTGGAGCAATCAGCCCCAGCATTTT.

Regarding this clone: Germline and junction disagree at one end, which may indicate a read error. V gene TRBV7-9 combines with J gene TRBJ2-2, with 7 bases lining up with TRBD1. The CDR3 contains 15 residues. Germline V CDR1 and CDR2: SEHNR, FQNEAQ (reference sequence). The CDR3 DNA sequence: TGTGCCAGCAGGTTAGACGCGACAGGGCCCGGGGAGCTGTTTTTT. Encoded protein: CASRLDATGPGELFF.

The genes are TRBV7-8 and TRBJ1-2; 7 nucleotides align to TRBD1. Germline CDR1 and CDR2: SGHVS and FQNEAQ. The CDR3 is made up of 14 amino acids. J lost 7 bases, V lost 5 bases, and 10 bases had no gene match. CDR3 bases: TGTGCCAGCAGCCCCGACAGGGAAGTAATTGGCTACACCTTC. Its translation is CASSPDREVIGYTF.

This chain uses TRBV7-9 with TRBJ1-3; no clear D. V lost 1 base to trimming and J lost 0 bases, with 4 bases between them. CDR1 is SEHNR and CDR2 is FQNEAQ in the germline V gene (reference sequence). The CDR3 covers 14 residues. CDR3 DNA sequence: TGTGCCAGCAGCTTAGTCAGCTCTGGAAACACCATATATTTT. Protein sequence: CASSLVSSGNTIYF.

The J gene is TRBJ1-5, the V gene TRBV19; TRBD1 might be the D (6 bases). The germline V and J ends were trimmed by 3 bases and 6 bases, with 18 bases remaining between them. The CDR3 is 16 residues long. CDR1 LNHDA and CDR2 SQIVND come from the germline V gene (reference sequence). CDR3 DNA: TGTGCCAGTAGTATTTCAGGGGCGTCGAGGGCTCAGCCCCAGCATTTT. Amino acids: CASSISGASRAQPQHF.

CDR3 region: CASSLGRTTDTQYF. DNA of the CDR3: TGTGCCAGCAGCCTGGGGCGGACCACAGATACGCAGTATTTT. The V gene is TRBV7-2, the J gene TRBJ2-3; TRBD1 is a possible D gene (5 bases). CDR1 is SGHTA and CDR2 is FQGNSA in the germline V gene. The CDR3 extends over 14 amino acids. Trimming removed 5 bases at V and 2 bases at J, with 11 bases between.

This chain connects TRBV6-4 to TRBJ2-3, with a weak D call TRBD1 (5 bases). The V gene's germline CDR1 is MRHNA and CDR2 SNTAGT. The CDR3 is 17 amino acids. The V end was cut by 0 bases, the J end by 2 bases, with 15 bases between. CDR3 residues: CASSDSGQGRNTDTQYF. In DNA form, the CDR3 reads TGTGCCAGCAGTGACTCGGGGCAGGGCCGAAACACAGATACGCAGTATTTT.

This chain connects TRBV13 to TRBJ2-7; 10 bases match TRBD1. CDR1 is PRHDT, CDR2 FYEKMQ, per germline (reference sequence). J gave up 1 base and V 5 bases, and 14 bases lay outside the gene matches. The CDR3 covers 18 residues. CDR3 bases: TGTGCCAGCAGCCGAGGCTGGGGACAGGGGTTAGAGTCCTACGAGCAGTACTTC. This sequence encodes CASSRGWGQGLESYEQYF.

This sequence joins TRBV2 and TRBJ2-1; tentative D call: TRBD2 (5 bases). Germline CDR1 reads SNHLY; CDR2 reads FYNNEI. Trimming pared 0 bases from V and 0 bases from J, leaving 9 bases between. The CDR3 covers 16 residues. CDR3 nucleotide sequence: TGTGCCAGCAGTGAAGCTCGAGGGTTCTCCTACAATGAGCAGTTCTTC. Translating gives CASSEARGFSYNEQFF. The full variable domain, completed using reference TRBV2 and TRBJ2-1, is EPEVTQTPSHQVTQMGQEVILRCVPISNHLYFYWYRQILGQKVEFLVSFYNNEISEKSEIFDDQFSVERPDGSNFTLKIRSTKLEDSAMYFCASSEARGFSYNEQFFGPGTRLTVL.

The chain combines TRBV4-1 with TRBJ1-1, with D maybe TRBD1 (6 bases). The CDR3 covers 13 residues. V lost 7 bases and J 0 bases, leaving 9 bases between the germline ends. Germline values: CDR1 MGHRA, CDR2 YSYEKL. The CDR3 protein is CASKDRMNTEAFF. CDR3 nucleotides: TGCGCCAGCAAGGACAGAATGAACACTGAAGCTTTCTTT.

The rearrangement links TRBV7-2 to TRBJ2-3; 9 bases line up with TRBD2. The length of the CDR3 is 19 residues. With 0 bases clipped from V and 0 bases from J, the junction kept 10 bases outside the gene matches. Germline values: CDR1 SGHTA, CDR2 FQGNSA. CDR3 sequence (DNA): TGTGCCAGCAGCTTAGCAGTGGGAGTAGCGGGGGTCAGCACAGATACGCAGTATTTT. Its protein product is CASSLAVGVAGVSTDTQYF. The entire variable domain, with the rest obtained from reference TRBV7-2 and TRBJ2-3, is as follows: GAGVSQSPSNKVTEKGKDVELRCDPISGHTALYWYRQSLGQGLEFLIYFQGNSAPDKSGLPSDRFSAERTGGSVSTLTIQRTQQEDSAVYLCASSLAVGVAGVSTDTQYFGPGTRLTVL.

The chain carries TRBV28 and TRBJ2-6; D ambiguous. The V end was cut by 7 bases, the J end by 12 bases, with 13 bases between. Germline V CDR1 and CDR2: MDHEN, SYDVKM. The CDR3 length is 12 residues. DNA of the CDR3: TGTGCCAGCACTTCCTCGAGGCCCGTCCTGACTTTC. Its translation is CASTSSRPVLTF.

The chain has TRBV19 and TRBJ1-1; 9 bases agree with TRBD1. Germline V lookup: CDR1 LNHDA, CDR2 SQIVND (reference sequence). V was pared by 6 bases and J by 1 base, with 12 bases of the junction left unmatched. CDR3 length equals 17 residues. The CDR3, as DNA: TGTGCCAGTAGACCCAAGATCCAGGACAGGGGGAACACTGAAGCTTTCTTT. Its protein product is CASRPKIQDRGNTEAFF.

The DNA of the CDR3 is TGCGCCAGCAGCTTGTCAGGGGCCAGCACTGAAGCTTTCTTT. Encoded protein: CASSLSGASTEAFF. The chain is built from TRBV5-1 and TRBJ1-1; D possibly corresponds to TRBD1 (6 bases). This CDR3 has 14 residues. In germline, CDR1 is SGHRS, CDR2 YFSETQ. V was shortened by 1 base and J by 4 bases, with 11 bases between the two germline ends.

The chain couples TRBV10-1 to TRBJ1-2; D ambiguous. Germline-derived CDR1 and CDR2 are WNHNN and SYGVQD (reference sequence). This CDR3 is 13 amino acids long. With 0 bases removed from V and 4 bases from J, the gap between germline ends came to 6 bases. The CDR3 nucleotides are TGCGCCAGCAGTGAGTCGACGGGCTATGGCTACACCTTC. Its translation: CASSESTGYGYTF.

The V and J genes are TRBV27 and TRBJ1-5; D not resolved. The CDR3 has 11 amino acids. Germline V CDR1 and CDR2: MNHEY, SMNVEV (reference sequence). V lost 10 bases and J lost 1, with 5 bases in between. The CDR3 coding sequence is TGTGCCACCCGGAGCAATCAGCCCCAGCATTTT. Translating it yields CATRSNQPQHF.

This clone showed up just a few times. The genes are TRBV5-1 and TRBJ2-3; 8 nucleotides align to TRBD2. With V trimmed by 3 bases and J by 0 bases, 3 bases remained unmatched. The CDR3 spans 15 residues. Germline V CDR1 and CDR2: SGHRS, YFSETQ. This CDR3 reads CASSSAGASTDTQYF. CDR3 DNA: TGCGCCAGCAGCTCAGCGGGAGCTAGCACAGATACGCAGTATTTT.

The gene calls are TRBV7-9 and TRBJ2-7; 7 bases fit TRBD1. V lost 5 bases and J lost 0; bases outside the gene matches: 10. The CDR3 has 16 residues. Germline V gives CDR1 SEHNR, CDR2 FQNEAQ (reference sequence). The CDR3 nucleotides are TGTGCCAGCAGCGACGTCCGGGACAGCCTCTCCTACGAGCAGTACTTC. This gives the protein CASSDVRDSLSYEQYF.

The V gene is TRBV27, the J gene TRBJ1-5, with D possibly TRBD1 on 6 matching bases. From germline, CDR1 is MNHEY and CDR2 SMNVEV (reference sequence). This CDR3 spans 15 amino acids. Trimming removed 6 bases at V and 2 bases at J, with 14 bases between. The CDR3 loop reads CASRTQGKGNQPQHF. The CDR3 DNA sequence: TGTGCCAGCAGAACCCAGGGGAAGGGCAATCAGCCCCAGCATTTT.

The genes are TRBV6-1 and TRBJ1-1, with 7 bases that match TRBD1. The CDR3 consists of 12 residues. In germline, CDR1 is MNHNS, CDR2 SASEGT. Germline trimming cut 6 bases from V and 5 bases from J; bases unmatched to any gene: 3. The CDR3 sequence: CASRDRWTEAFF. CDR3 bases: TGTGCCAGCAGGGACAGGTGGACTGAAGCTTTCTTT.

This clone has more than one count but fewer than ten. The rearrangement uses TRBV6-1 and TRBJ2-7, with 10 bases identical to TRBD1. CDR1 and CDR2 (germline): MNHNS, SASEGT. The CDR3 loop spans 16 amino acids. V lost 4 bases and J lost 0; bases outside the gene matches: 6. In DNA form, the CDR3 reads TGTGCCAGCAGTGTGTTTGGACAGGGGGGCTCCTACGAGCAGTACTTC. Its translation is CASSVFGQGGSYEQYF.

On this clone itself: The junction shows a germline mismatch at one end, possibly a read error. This chain links TRBV7-9 with TRBJ1-1, with 9 bases that match TRBD1. The CDR3 loop spans 14 amino acids. Germline CDR1 is SEHNR and CDR2 is FQNEAQ (reference sequence). In nucleotides, the CDR3 is TGTTCCAGCAGTACGGGACAGGGGAACACTGAAGCTTTCTTT. The encoded protein is CSSSTGQGNTEAFF. Drawing the rest from reference TRBV7-9 and TRBJ1-1, the complete variable domain is DTGVSQNPRHKITKRGQNVTFRCDPISEHNRLYWYRQTLGQGPEFLTYFQNEAQLEKSRLLSDRFSAERPKGSFSTLEIQRTEQGDSAMYLCSSSTGQGNTEAFFGQGTRLTVV.